The 30 T cell receptor beta chains below come from one sample, sequenced in a study of T-cell reconstitution after alpha-beta-depleted transplantation in children. Preparing the TCRbeta library involved the use of unique molecular identifiers. TCRdb processed the PCR reads anew with MiXCR; each CDR3 protein has one entry. The sample includes roughly 790,000 distinct CDR3 sequences, approximately 15% seen only once; the top ten take 5%. The source was PBMCs, mostly from graft donor cells, collected 360 days after TCRalphabeta/CD19-depleted stem cell transplant. These receptor sequences come from a male patient younger than 18 who had a stem cell transplant for acute lymphoblastic leukemia, so the T cells may come from the graft donor.

The chain links TRBV5-5 to TRBJ2-5, with 8 bases matching TRBD2. After removal of 0 bases from V and 4 bases from J, the junction contained 5 bases not matched to a gene. Germline V CDR1 and CDR2: SGHKS, YYEKEE (reference sequence). This CDR3 is built from 15 residues. As DNA, the CDR3 is TGTGCCAGCAGCTTGGAGGGACTAGTCGTAGAGACCCAGTACTTC. Residues: CASSLEGLVVETQYF.

This chain uses TRBV9 with TRBJ2-2; D is possibly TRBD1 (6 bases). This CDR3 is 14 amino acids long. Trimming took off 7 bases at V and 0 bases at J, with 10 bases between the two ends. Germline CDR1 SGDLS, CDR2 YYNGEE. CDR3 loop: CASRTGTNTGELFF. The CDR3 region has the DNA TGTGCCAGCCGAACAGGGACGAACACCGGGGAGCTGTTTTTT.

The V gene is TRBV5-1, the J gene TRBJ2-3, with unresolved D. The germline CDR1 and CDR2 sequences are SGHRS and YFSETQ. The CDR3 is 12 residues long. Trimming cost V 3 bases and J 4 bases, with 6 bases left between them. CDR3 in DNA: TGCGCCAGCAGCTCCTTGGCAGATACGCAGTATTTT. Translated, it gives CASSSLADTQYF.

The V call is TRBV9, the J call TRBJ2-5; D is uncertain. V lost 2 bases to trimming and J lost 2 bases, with 7 bases between them. Germline values: CDR1 SGDLS, CDR2 YYNGEE. The CDR3 covers 13 residues. The CDR3: CASSVLLQETQYF. DNA for the CDR3: TGTGCCAGCAGCGTCCTCTTACAAGAGACCCAGTACTTC.

This clonotype was found a few times. The chain's CDR3 is CAISEGGQGYLQETQYF. Here the CDR3 DNA reads TGTGCCATCAGTGAGGGGGGACAGGGCTATCTCCAAGAGACCCAGTACTTC. V usage is TRBV10-3 and J usage is TRBJ2-5, with 9 bases identical to TRBD1. This CDR3 has 17 amino acids. Germline CDR1 and CDR2: ENHRY and SYGVKD. Unmatched junction bases numbered 8, after V lost 2 bases and J lost 1 base.

There are a few counts of this clonotype. The rearrangement joins TRBV5-1 to TRBJ2-1; unclear D gene. The CDR3 runs to 14 residues. Germline V gene lookup returns CDR1 SGHRS and CDR2 YFSETQ. Trimming cost V 2 bases and J 3 bases, with 9 bases left between them. The CDR3 loop reads CASSFRQDYNEQFF. The DNA of the CDR3 is TGCGCCAGCAGCTTCCGGCAGGACTACAATGAGCAGTTCTTC.

The V gene is TRBV14, the J gene TRBJ2-3, with D perhaps TRBD2 (6 bases). V lost 0 bases to trimming and J lost 2 bases, with 12 bases between them. From germline, CDR1 is SGHDN and CDR2 FVKESK. The CDR3 has 16 amino acids. CDR3 region: CASSQDGGALTDTQYF. The CDR3 DNA is TGTGCCAGCAGCCAAGATGGCGGGGCCCTCACAGATACGCAGTATTTT.

This clonotype was observed a few times. V and J are TRBV20-1 and TRBJ2-2; D is ambiguous. Germline CDR1 and CDR2: DFQATT and SNEGSKA (reference sequence). V was cut by 0 bases and J by 0 bases, with 11 bases left in between. The CDR3 length is 16 residues. CDR3 in DNA: TGCAGTGCTAGAGATCCCTCTATCCCGAACACCGGGGAGCTGTTTTTT. Protein product: CSARDPSIPNTGELFF.

This clonotype has ten or more counts. The genes are TRBV9 and TRBJ1-2, with a possible D match to TRBD1 (6 bases). The CDR3 has 19 residues. The V and J ends lost 2 bases and 8 bases respectively, with 31 bases between them. The germline CDR1 and CDR2 sequences are SGDLS and YYNGEE. The CDR3 is CASSVIPGGPDRLPGGYTF. DNA of the CDR3: TGTGCCAGCAGCGTCATCCCCGGGGGGCCCGATAGGCTCCCTGGGGGCTACACCTTC.

The genes are TRBV9 and TRBJ2-2; D not resolved. CDR3 size: 12 residues. V lost 3 bases to trimming and J lost 6 bases, with 6 bases between them. Germline V gene sequence: CDR1 SGDLS, CDR2 YYNGEE. CDR3: CASSDSPGELFF. In DNA form, the CDR3 reads TGTGCCAGCAGCGACTCCCCCGGGGAGCTGTTTTTT.

V usage is TRBV12-3 or TRBV12-4 and J usage is TRBJ2-7; 11 bases agree with TRBD2. V shed 3 bases, J shed 3 bases, and the junction held 4 bases outside the gene matches. This CDR3 contains 15 residues. The CDR3 nucleotides read TGTGCCAGCAGTTTGGGACTAGCGGCTAACTACGAGCAGTACTTC. As protein: CASSLGLAANYEQYF.

This clonotype turned up a few times. The CDR3 loop is CASSLSPGQGMQYF. In DNA, the CDR3 is TGTGCCAGCAGCTTGTCGCCGGGACAGGGCATGCAGTACTTC. The chain employs TRBV7-3 and TRBJ2-7, with 9 bases identical to TRBD1. Per the germline V gene, CDR1 is SGHTA and CDR2 is FQGTGA. The CDR3 spans 14 residues. After removal of 3 bases from V and 9 bases from J, the junction contained 9 bases not matched to a gene.

The chain's CDR3 is CASSPFGFSGTSTYEQYF. Written as DNA, the CDR3 is TGTGCCAGCAGCCCTTTTGGGTTTTCCGGGACTAGTACCTACGAGCAGTACTTC. The J gene is TRBJ2-7, the V gene TRBV7-6, with 8 bases fitting TRBD2. V trimming: 5 bases; J trimming: 2 bases; junction bases outside the gene matches: 17. The V gene's germline CDR1 is SGHVS and CDR2 FNYEAQ. The CDR3 length is 18 residues.

This chain joins TRBV7-9 and TRBJ2-7, with D unclear. The germline V and J ends were trimmed by 3 bases and 7 bases, with 10 bases remaining between them. This CDR3 has 12 residues. Germline CDR1 reads SEHNR; CDR2 reads FQNEAQ (reference sequence). CDR3 nucleotides: TGTGCCAGCAGCTTCATAAGGACGGAGCAGTACTTC. Its translation is CASSFIRTEQYF.

In this sample, this clonotype turned up many times. The gene calls are TRBV12-3 or TRBV12-4 and TRBJ2-3; tentative D call: TRBD2 (5 bases). Trimming pared 6 bases from V and 0 bases from J, leaving 10 bases between. The CDR3 contains 14 residues. CDR3 residues: CASSRGPSTDTQYF. The CDR3, as DNA: TGTGCCAGCAGCCGAGGGCCGAGCACAGATACGCAGTATTTT.

There are many counts of this clonotype. In nucleotides, the CDR3 is TGTGCCACCCGTGGGTCCTTAGGGGAGCTGTTTTTT. Encoded protein: CATRGSLGELFF. J is TRBJ2-2 and V is TRBV15; D is unclear. In germline, CDR1 is LNHNV, CDR2 YYDKDF (reference sequence). This CDR3 region has 12 residues. Trimming took off 8 bases at V and 8 bases at J, with 12 bases between the two ends. Full variable domain (remainder filled in from reference TRBV15 and TRBJ2-2): DAMVIQNPRYQVTQFGKPVTLSCSQTLNHNVMYWYQQKSSQAPKLLFHYYDKDFNNEADTPDNFQSRRPNTSFCFLDIRSPGLGDTAMYLCATRGSLGELFFGEGSRLTVL.

The rearrangement joins TRBV7-8 to TRBJ1-5; no clear D gene. The CDR3 has 13 amino acids. V was clipped by 4 bases and J by 4 bases, with 8 bases between them. Germline V gene lookup returns CDR1 SGHVS and CDR2 FQNEAQ. CDR3 nucleotides: TGTGCCAGCAGCTATAAGGGAAATCAGCCCCAGCATTTT. It encodes CASSYKGNQPQHF. Supplemented by reference TRBV7-8 and TRBJ1-5, the full variable domain reads GAGVSQSPRYKVAKRGQDVALRCDPISGHVSLFWYQQALGQGPEFLTYFQNEAQLDKSGLPSDRFFAERPEGSVSTLKIQRTQQEDSAVYLCASSYKGNQPQHFGDGTRLSIL.

This clonotype was detected many times. The CDR3 region has the DNA TGTGCCAGCACCTCGGGACAGAGAAACTATGGCTACACCTTC. This translates into CASTSGQRNYGYTF. This chain joins TRBV12-3 or TRBV12-4 and TRBJ1-2; 7 bases align to TRBD1. V lost 7 bases to trimming and J lost 2 bases; unmatched junction nucleotides: 7. CDR3 length equals 14 residues.

Only a few counts were recorded for this clonotype. The rearrangement joins TRBV5-1 to TRBJ2-7; 11 bases align to TRBD2. V was pared by 5 bases and J by 6 bases, with 10 bases of the junction left unmatched. CDR3 size: 15 residues. Germline-derived CDR1 and CDR2 are SGHRS and YFSETQ. The CDR3 DNA reads TGCGCCAGCAGACCAATAGCGGGAGGGTCTGCCGAGCAGTACTTC. Protein sequence: CASRPIAGGSAEQYF.

The genes are TRBV7-3 and TRBJ2-7; 13 positions agree with TRBD2. Trimming at V came to 5 bases and at J to 5 bases, leaving 9 bases not matched to a gene. The germline V gene has CDR1 SGHTA and CDR2 FQGTGA. CDR3 length: 16 residues. The CDR3 sequence: CASSPNGLAGENEQYF. The CDR3 nucleotides read TGTGCCAGCAGCCCCAATGGACTAGCGGGAGAGAACGAGCAGTACTTC.

The chain carries TRBV18 and TRBJ1-1; D ambiguous. V was trimmed by 6 bases and J by 7 bases, leaving 9 bases between them. The V gene's germline CDR1 is KGHSH and CDR2 LQKENI. The CDR3 loop spans 11 amino acids. In DNA, the CDR3 is TGTGCCAGCTCGCCGGAGGTTGAAGCTTTCTTT. It codes for CASSPEVEAFF.

This clonotype has ten or more counts. CDR3: CSVESWAGGNYGYTF. For the CDR3, the DNA is TGCAGCGTTGAATCTTGGGCAGGGGGCAACTATGGCTACACCTTC. This chain joins TRBV29-1 and TRBJ1-2; 8 nucleotides match TRBD1. With V trimmed by 2 bases and J by 2 bases, 7 bases remained unmatched. The CDR3 spans 15 residues. Looked up from germline, CDR1 is SQVTM and CDR2 is ANQGSEA.

The chain joins TRBV30 to TRBJ1-5, with D tentatively TRBD1 (5 bases). Germline CDR1 is GTSNPN and CDR2 is SVGIG (reference sequence). The V gene lost 0 bases and the J gene lost 8 bases, with 11 bases spanning the gap. CDR3 length: 13 amino acids. CDR3 bases: TGTGCCTGGAGTGTACGGGGGACGGAGCCCCAGCATTTT. It codes for CAWSVRGTEPQHF.

The V gene is TRBV7-8, the J gene TRBJ2-5, with TRBD1 identical over 9 bases. In germline, CDR1 is SGHVS, CDR2 FQNEAQ. Trimming cost V 6 bases and J 2 bases; bases outside gene matches: 4. This CDR3 contains 14 residues. CDR3 region: CASSRDRAQETQYF. Written as DNA, the CDR3 is TGTGCCAGCAGTCGGGACAGGGCACAAGAGACCCAGTACTTC. Full variable domain (remainder filled in from reference TRBV7-8 and TRBJ2-5): GAGVSQSPRYKVAKRGQDVALRCDPISGHVSLFWYQQALGQGPEFLTYFQNEAQLDKSGLPSDRFFAERPEGSVSTLKIQRTQQEDSAVYLCASSRDRAQETQYFGPGTRLLVL.

The chain couples TRBV5-1 to TRBJ2-5; tentatively, D is TRBD2 (6 bases). Trimming left V 3 bases short and J 4 bases short, with 10 bases between. The CDR3 runs to 13 residues. CDR1 and CDR2 (germline): SGHRS, YFSETQ. CDR3 residues: CASSSGVRETQYF. In DNA form, the CDR3 reads TGCGCCAGCAGCTCGGGGGTTAGAGAGACCCAGTACTTC.

J is TRBJ2-3 and V is TRBV7-6; the match to TRBD2 covers 9 bases. The germline gives CDR1 SGHVS, CDR2 FNYEAQ. The junction had 9 bases not matched to a gene; V was cut back by 5 bases and J by 0 bases. The CDR3 consists of 17 residues. The CDR3 loop is CASSTLRLAASTDTQYF. The CDR3, as DNA: TGTGCCAGCAGCACCCTTCGACTAGCGGCTAGCACAGATACGCAGTATTTT.

The CDR3 region has the DNA TGTGCCAGCAGCTTAGTTCGTGGGAGGACAGAACGGCGGCAGTTCTTC. It yields the protein CASSLVRGRTERRQFF. This chain uses TRBV7-6 with TRBJ2-1; D tentatively fits TRBD1 or TRBD2 (6 bases each). CDR1 is SGHVS, CDR2 FNYEAQ, per germline. The V end was cut by 1 base, the J end by 12 bases, with 22 bases between. The CDR3 is made up of 16 amino acids.

In this sample, this clonotype turned up a few times. This chain joins TRBV27 and TRBJ2-2; 10 bases agree with TRBD1. Trimming cost V 6 bases and J 3 bases; bases outside gene matches: 4. The germline gives CDR1 MNHEY, CDR2 SMNVEV (reference sequence). This CDR3 has 15 residues. The DNA for the CDR3 is TGTGCCAGCAGGATTGGGACAGGGGACACCGGGGAGCTGTTTTTT. As protein: CASRIGTGDTGELFF.

This clonotype was seen a handful of times. The V gene is TRBV20-1, the J gene TRBJ2-3; the match to TRBD2 covers 7 bases. The CDR3 extends over 16 amino acids. V was clipped by 1 base and J by 4 bases; unmatched bases: 11. Germline CDR1 DFQATT, CDR2 SNEGSKA (reference sequence). CDR3: CSARGRLADTPDTQYF. The CDR3 bases are TGCAGTGCTAGAGGGAGGCTAGCGGACACTCCAGATACGCAGTATTTT.

This clonotype came up a few times. The V and J genes are TRBV12-3 or TRBV12-4 and TRBJ2-3; possible D gene TRBD2, 5 bases. This CDR3 is 14 amino acids long. Trimming took 5 bases from V and 2 from J, leaving 11 bases between them. CDR3 sequence reads: CASSPSLVTDTQYF. For the CDR3, the DNA is TGTGCCAGCAGTCCCTCACTAGTCACAGATACGCAGTATTTT.